The following is a T cell receptor (beta chain) sequence with its context. Its antigen is not yet known. No clone much larger than this one lies a single base away; base qualities are absent. These data come from a study of graft-versus-host responses after intestinal transplantation (dated by TCRdb to 2020 to 2022). Regarding the complete study: Recipients received multivisceral, liver-intestinal, or isolated intestinal transplants. Rather than going through the commercial service, samples from three later patients were sequenced in-house on an Illumina MiSeq and processed with MiXCR. Donor T cell macrochimerism was defined as a peak of at least 4% donor T cells among recipient peripheral blood mononuclear cells. After intestinal transplantation, graft-versus-host and host-versus-graft alloreactive T cell clones were followed in the graft, circulation and bone marrow using bulk TCR-beta CDR3 sequencing. The cohort enrolled under 25 intestinal transplant recipients including one retransplant, and a few patients lacking pretransplant specimens were excluded. To identify alloreactive clones, pre-transplant mixed lymphocyte reaction products were sequenced and compared with unstimulated pre-transplant donor and recipient T cells. All recipients received anti-thymocyte globulin induction followed by maintenance tacrolimus and steroids for 3 to 4 years. The paper's findings and limits, for the study overall: The relatively low number and heterogeneity of intestinal transplant patients limited the conclusions. GvH clones were detected in recipient bone marrow, and some appeared earlier in ileal mucosa or blood, consistent with an intestinal mucosal origin. Early after transplant, peak levels of circulating GvH clones were found to be associated with declines in HvG clones. Patients with donor T cell macrochimerism had high GvH to HvG T cell clonal ratios in their allografts.

Library preparation was by the immunoSEQ multiplex PCR assay. For most patients, genomic DNA was isolated with the Qiagen DNeasy Blood and Tissue Kit and sent frozen to Adaptive Biotechnologies for TCR sequencing. High-throughput TCR-beta CDR3 sequencing of genomic DNA from most patients was performed by Adaptive Biotechnologies. Per the original workflow: TCR sequencing data for over 15 patients were retrieved from Adaptive's ImmunoSEQ software; a few other patients were processed with MiXCR and VDJtools. To correct CD4 versus CD8 sorting errors, any sequence found in both subsets at a frequency ratio below 5:1 was removed. CDR3 nucleotide sequences shared between donor and recipient were removed because the origin of such sequences could not be assigned. At least 2-fold expansion over unstimulated cells and a minimum CFSE-low frequency of 0.002% (template counts) or 0.001% (read counts) were required for clones to be classified as alloreactive. Clones detected in sequenced pre-transplant spleen, lymph node, or MLR CFSE-low populations of the donor or recipient were defined as mappable. Cumulative frequency of alloreactive clones was calculated as a percentage of all sequences weighted by copy number. The source is immuneACCESS, and TCRdb retained only in-frame sequences with V and J called. Part of the clones is not carried over; for the studies checked, unresolved V genes explain less than half of this, and the remainder is unexplained. V and J calls and clone size are given by that table; D and trimming were obtained from the DNA. The sample yields under 65,000 clones; 90% to 95% were counted once. The ten largest clones take up roughly 0.4% of the sample.

Read against the paper, the sample's time point label means: cells obtained before transplantation from donor or recipient. CD3+CD4+ and CD3+CD8+ populations were FACS-sorted from unstimulated pre-transplant donor and recipient cells taken from spleen or lymph nodes. This TCR came from a human donor who was the organ donor for an intestinal transplant. Sequenced material: unstimulated CD4+ T cells sorted from spleen or lymph node cells, taken before transplant.

The DNA sequence is TGTGCCAGCAGTCCTCAGGGTTATCAGCCCCAGCATTTT. Translated, it reads CASSPQGYQPQHF. The chain couples TRBV6-6 to TRBJ1-5; TRBD1 is a weak D gene call, 5 bases matching. Between the V and J ends, shortened by 5 bases and 5 bases respectively, the junction contains 10 bases. From the cysteine up to the phenylalanine, the CDR3 has a length of 13 residues. CDR3 DNA only is kept here, 39 bases in frame from base 1. Reading the germline V gene (reference sequence) gives CDR1 MNHNY and CDR2 SVGAGI.